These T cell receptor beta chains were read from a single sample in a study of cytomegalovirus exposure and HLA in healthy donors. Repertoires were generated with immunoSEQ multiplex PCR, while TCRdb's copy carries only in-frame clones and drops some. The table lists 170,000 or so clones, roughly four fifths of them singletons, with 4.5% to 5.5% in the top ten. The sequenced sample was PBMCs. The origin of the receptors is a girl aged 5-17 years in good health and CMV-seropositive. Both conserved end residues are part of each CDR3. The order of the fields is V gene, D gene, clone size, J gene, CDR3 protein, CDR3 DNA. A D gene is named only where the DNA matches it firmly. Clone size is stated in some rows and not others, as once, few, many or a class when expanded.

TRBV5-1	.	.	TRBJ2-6	CASSPGSVRDPGANVLTF	TGCGCCAGCAGCCCTGGGAGTGTGAGGGATCCTGGGGCCAACGTCCTGACTTTC
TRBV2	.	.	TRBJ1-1	CASTLGQNTEAFF	TGTGCCAGCACCCTAGGACAGAACACTGAAGCTTTCTTT
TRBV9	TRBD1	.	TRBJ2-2	CASSPDRATGELFF	TGTGCCAGCAGCCCGGACAGGGCCACCGGGGAGCTGTTTTTT
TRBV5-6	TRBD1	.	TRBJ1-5	CASSSYRGRIQPQHF	TGTGCCAGCAGCAGTTACAGGGGGAGGATACAGCCCCAGCATTTT
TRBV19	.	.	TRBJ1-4	CASSISSLTNEKLFF	TGTGCCAGTAGTATCAGTTCGTTAACTAATGAAAAACTGTTTTTT
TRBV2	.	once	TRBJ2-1	CASSARTDKNEQFF	TGTGCCAGCAGTGCCCGGACAGACAAGAATGAGCAGTTCTTC
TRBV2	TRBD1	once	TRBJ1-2	CASSERGAGGYYNPGYGYTF	TGTGCCAGCAGTGAACGGGGTGCAGGGGGCTATTATAACCCTGGCTATGGCTACACCTTC
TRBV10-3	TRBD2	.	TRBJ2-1	CAISESVAGGEQFF	TGTGCCATCAGTGAGTCAGTTGCGGGGGGAGAGCAGTTCTTC
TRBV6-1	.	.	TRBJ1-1	CASSDRLGALNTEAFF	TGTGCCAGCAGTGATAGATTGGGGGCCTTGAACACTGAAGCTTTCTTT
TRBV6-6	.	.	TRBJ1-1	CASIYAVNTEAFF	TGTGCCAGCATTTACGCGGTGAACACTGAAGCTTTCTTT
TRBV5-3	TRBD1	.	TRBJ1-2	CARSWIGTGENYGYTF	TGTGCCAGAAGCTGGATCGGGACAGGGGAGAACTATGGCTACACCTTC
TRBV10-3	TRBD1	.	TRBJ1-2	CAISEDPGQTNYGYTF	TGTGCCATCAGTGAGGACCCGGGACAGACAAACTATGGCTACACCTTC
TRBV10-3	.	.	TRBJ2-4	CAIGSGGNSQYF	TGTGCCATCGGTTCTGGGGGCAACAGTCAGTACTTC
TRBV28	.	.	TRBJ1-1	CASSLTRGSTEAFF	TGTGCCAGCAGTTTAACCAGGGGCTCCACTGAAGCTTTCTTT
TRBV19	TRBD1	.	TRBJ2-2	CASSFLTGAVGELFF	TGTGCCAGTAGCTTTTTAACAGGGGCGGTCGGGGAGCTGTTTTTT
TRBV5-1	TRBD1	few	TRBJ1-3	CASSPGGQGSGNTIYF	TGCGCCAGCAGCCCTGGGGGACAGGGTTCTGGAAACACCATATATTTT
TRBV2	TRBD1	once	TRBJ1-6	CASSGQGADNSPLHF	TGTGCCAGCAGTGGACAGGGGGCCGATAATTCACCCCTCCACTTT
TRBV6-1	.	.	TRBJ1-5	CASSADSSNQPQHF	TGTGCCAGCAGTGCCGACAGTAGCAATCAGCCCCAGCATTTT
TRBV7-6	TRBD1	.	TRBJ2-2	CASSSITPGQAYTGELFF	TGTGCCAGCAGCTCAATAACTCCCGGACAGGCGTACACCGGGGAGCTGTTTTTT
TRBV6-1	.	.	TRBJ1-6	CASSVSGSGNSPLHF	TGTGCCAGCAGTGTTTCTGGGTCGGGTAATTCACCCCTCCACTTT
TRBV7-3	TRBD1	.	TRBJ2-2	CASSVQGAETGELFF	TGTGCCAGCAGCGTCCAGGGGGCCGAGACCGGGGAGCTGTTTTTT
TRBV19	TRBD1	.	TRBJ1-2	CASSRRGTARRSYTF	TGTGCCAGTAGTAGGCGAGGGACAGCCCGAAGGAGCTACACCTTC
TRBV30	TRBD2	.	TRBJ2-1	CAWGAWGGVNEQFF	TGTGCCTGGGGGGCGTGGGGGGGGGTAAATGAGCAGTTCTTC
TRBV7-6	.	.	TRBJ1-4	CASSLVGLPNEKLFF	TGTGCCAGCAGCTTAGTCGGGTTGCCTAATGAAAAACTGTTTTTT
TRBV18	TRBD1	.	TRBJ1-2	CASSPKGRGLTSYGYTF	TGTGCCAGCTCACCAAAAGGAAGGGGGCTTACCTCCTATGGCTACACCTTC
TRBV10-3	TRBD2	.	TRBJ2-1	CAIREGGARNEQFF	TGTGCCATCCGGGAGGGGGGCGCTCGGAATGAGCAGTTCTTC
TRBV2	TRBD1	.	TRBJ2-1	CASTSTGQYEQFF	TGTGCCAGCACATCTACGGGACAGTATGAGCAGTTCTTC
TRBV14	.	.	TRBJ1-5	CASSHRDLQPQHF	TGTGCCAGCAGCCACCGGGACTTACAGCCCCAGCATTTT
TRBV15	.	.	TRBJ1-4	CATSHRTNEKLFF	TGTGCCACCTCACACAGGACGAATGAAAAACTGTTTTTT
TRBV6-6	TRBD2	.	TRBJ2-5	CASSYDGAGSQETQYF	TGTGCCAGCAGTTACGATGGAGCGGGGTCCCAAGAGACCCAGTACTTC
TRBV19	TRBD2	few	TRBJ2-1	CASSMFLAGDGDEQFF	TGTGCCAGTAGTATGTTTCTGGCGGGGGACGGGGATGAGCAGTTCTTC
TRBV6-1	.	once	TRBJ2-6	CASNPRVSGANVLTF	TGTGCCAGCAACCCGCGGGTCTCTGGGGCCAACGTCCTGACTTTC
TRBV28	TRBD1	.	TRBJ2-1	CASSYTGVSYNEQFF	TGTGCCAGCAGCTATACAGGGGTCTCCTACAATGAGCAGTTCTTC
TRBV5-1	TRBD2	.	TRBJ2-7	CASSSAAGDYEQYF	TGCGCCAGCAGCTCCGCGGCGGGGGATTACGAGCAGTACTTC
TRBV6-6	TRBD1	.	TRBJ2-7	CASSMTGLEQYF	TGTGCCAGCAGTATGACAGGGCTCGAGCAGTACTTC
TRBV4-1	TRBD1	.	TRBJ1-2	CASSQSRTGGVRVGYTF	TGCGCCAGCAGCCAATCCCGGACAGGGGGCGTCCGGGTTGGCTACACCTTC
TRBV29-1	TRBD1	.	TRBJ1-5	CSVTTGTGGLAQHF	TGCAGCGTTACCACTGGGACAGGGGGTTTGGCCCAGCATTTT
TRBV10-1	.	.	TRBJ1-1	CASSESGAMNTEAFF	TGCGCCAGCAGTGAGTCTGGGGCCATGAACACTGAAGCTTTCTTT
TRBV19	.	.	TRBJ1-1	CASSAPGSEAFF	TGTGCCAGTAGTGCCCCGGGAAGTGAAGCTTTCTTT
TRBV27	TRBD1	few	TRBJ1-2	CASSLSGTAIPYGYTF	TGTGCCAGCAGTTTATCGGGGACAGCTATTCCCTATGGCTACACCTTC
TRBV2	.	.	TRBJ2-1	CASRKTGIEQFF	TGTGCCAGCAGGAAAACAGGGATCGAGCAGTTCTTC